This T cell receptor beta chain was captured in a study of T cells in Graves' hyperthyroidism and ophthalmopathy. Study-level points and caveats: The model foresaw ophthalmopathy a median roughly 6 months prior to onset. Also found in blood were most expanded thyroid clonotypes above 0.001.

The definition of stable Graves' hyperthyroidism was no ophthalmopathy progression within 18 months. The germline gives CDR1 ENHRY, CDR2 SYGVKD. CDR3 length: 12 amino acids. Trimming left V 3 bases short and J 5 bases short, with 7 bases between. TCR beta CDR3 sequences were amplified from RNA transcripts. A first-round RT-PCR of the TCR CDR3 used the HTBI primer set. One entry per CDR3 protein, called by TCRdb with MiXCR from the multiplex PCR reads. The sample holds about 840,000 distinct CDR3 sequences, roughly 37% seen once. The table lists this clonotype with many counts. Its antigen remains unidentified.

Sequencing input: blood. The V and J genes are TRBV10-3 and TRBJ1-1; D call uncertain. The sequence derives from a man in his late teens or twenties with Graves' hyperthyroidism. CDR3 protein: CAISEPGTEAFF. CDR3 in DNA: TGTGCCATCAGTGAACCCGGGACTGAAGCTTTCTTT.